A selection of T cell receptor beta chains follows, all from one sample in a study of T-cell reconstitution after alpha-beta-depleted transplantation in children. From the PCR reads, TCRdb called clonotypes with MiXCR, one entry per CDR3 protein. In the table there are about 980,000 distinct CDR3 sequences, about 29% of which are singletons. This sample comprised PBMCs, mostly from graft donor cells, obtained 360 days after TCRalphabeta/CD19-depleted stem cell transplant. These receptor sequences come from a boy in the first two years of life who had a stem cell transplant for SCID, so the T cells may come from the graft donor. Each CDR3 is given with its conserved first and last residue. A D gene is named only where the DNA matches it firmly. Rows may omit the clone size; those that give it use once, few, many or a size class.

>TRBJ2-7|.|.|TRBV4-2
TGTGCCAGCAGCCAAGATGGGACAGCCCGGGGGGACGAGCAGTACTTC
CASSQDGTARGDEQYF
>TRBJ2-7|.|.|TRBV9
TGTGCCAGCAGCGTGGGAGTGGGAAGCTCCTACGAGCAGTACTTC
CASSVGVGSSYEQYF
>TRBJ2-3|few|.|TRBV20-1
TGCAGTGCTAGGCCTATGGCACAGGGTAGAGATACGCAGTATTTT
CSARPMAQGRDTQYF
>TRBJ2-1|many|TRBD2|TRBV20-1
TGCAGTGCGCGAACTTTAGCGGGCTCCTACAATGAGCAGTTCTTC
CSARTLAGSYNEQFF
>TRBJ2-2|.|.|TRBV12-3/TRBV12-4
TGTGCCAGCATCCCGCTCGGGACGGAGCCCGGGGAGCTGTTTTTT
CASIPLGTEPGELFF
>TRBJ1-1|few|.|TRBV18
TGTGCCAGCTCACCTGACTTACCAACGGGGGCTTTCTTT
CASSPDLPTGAFF
>TRBJ2-2|few|TRBD1|TRBV12-3/TRBV12-4
TGTGCCAGCAGTTTGACTACCGGGACAGGGAACACCGGGGAGCTGTTTTTT
CASSLTTGTGNTGELFF
>TRBJ2-3|.|TRBD1|TRBV4-1
TGCGCCAGCAGCCGTGGACAGGTGACAGATACGCAGTATTTT
CASSRGQVTDTQYF
>TRBJ2-7|.|.|TRBV5-5
TGTGCCAGCAGCTTGGGGCAGCACCTAAGCTCCTACGAGCAGTACTTC
CASSLGQHLSSYEQYF
>TRBJ2-3|few|.|TRBV7-2
TGTGCCAGCAGCCCCTCCCACGATACGCAGTATTTT
CASSPSHDTQYF
>TRBJ2-3|.|TRBD2|TRBV7-2
TGTGCCAGCAGCTTAGGGCCTAGCGGGGGGGCCGGCACAGATACGCAGTATTTT
CASSLGPSGGAGTDTQYF
>TRBJ1-2|few|.|TRBV5-5
TGTGCCAGCAGCCCGACAGAGTCTAACTATGGCTACACCTTC
CASSPTESNYGYTF
>TRBJ1-5|few|.|TRBV29-1
TGCAGCGTTTGGGAGTATAGCAATCAGCCCCAGCATTTT
CSVWEYSNQPQHF
>TRBJ2-3|.|.|TRBV14
TGTGCCAGCAGCCAAGAGTTGGGCAGGGCACCAGATACGCAGTATTTT
CASSQELGRAPDTQYF
>TRBJ2-1|few|TRBD2|TRBV12-3/TRBV12-4
TGTGCCAGCAGGCCGGGACTAGCGGGGGGATTTAATCACGGTGAGCAGTTCTTC
CASRPGLAGGFNHGEQFF
>TRBJ2-1|.|TRBD2|TRBV12-3/TRBV12-4
TGTGCCAGCAGCCTTACTAGCGTCTACAATGAGCAGTTCTTC
CASSLTSVYNEQFF
>TRBJ1-1|many|.|TRBV20-1
TGCAGTGCCGTATCTCGAGGGAACACTGAAGCTTTCTTT
CSAVSRGNTEAFF
>TRBJ1-5|.|TRBD1|TRBV28
TGTGCCAGCAGTACCTATCGACAGGGTTTTGGCAATCAGCCCCAGCATTTT
CASSTYRQGFGNQPQHF
>TRBJ1-1|.|.|TRBV12-3/TRBV12-4
TGTGCCAGCAGTTTGATGGGGGCGAACACTGAAGCTTTCTTT
CASSLMGANTEAFF
>TRBJ2-3|few|.|TRBV9
TGTGCCAGCAGCGCGAACCTGGGTACGCAGTATTTT
CASSANLGTQYF
>TRBJ1-2|.|.|TRBV15
TGTGCCACCAGCAGAGGCTTGGGGCAGGGAGGTTCTCGCCTTGGGTACACCTTC
CATSRGLGQGGSRLGYTF
>TRBJ2-3|few|.|TRBV6-1
TGTGCCAGCAGCCCCCAGGGGCTAACCACAGATACGCAGTATTTT
CASSPQGLTTDTQYF
>TRBJ1-1|.|.|TRBV6-2/TRBV6-3
TGTGCCAGCGGTCTATGGACTGAAGCTTTCTTT
CASGLWTEAFF
>TRBJ2-1|.|TRBD2|TRBV5-1
TGCGCCAGCAGCTTGGCCGGGGCGGGGGGACTTCTAAGCTACAATGAGCAGTTCTTC
CASSLAGAGGLLSYNEQFF
>TRBJ1-2|.|.|TRBV9
TGTGCCAGCAGCGAGGCATATAACTATGGCTACACCTTC
CASSEAYNYGYTF
>TRBJ2-1|.|.|TRBV30
TGTGCCTGGAGGCGGACGAGCTCCTACAATGAGCAGTTCTTC
CAWRRTSSYNEQFF